This TCR beta chain was captured by sequencing in a study of T cells in Graves' hyperthyroidism and ophthalmopathy. Study-wide findings and caveats: It was a median approximately 6.9 months before onset that the model predicted ophthalmopathy.

Amplified TCR beta CDR3 regions derived from RNA transcripts. Researchers ran a first-round RT-PCR on the TCR CDR3 using the HTBI primer set. TCRdb ran MiXCR on the multiplex PCR reads and lists one entry per CDR3 protein. The sample records hundreds of thousands of distinct CDR3 sequences, 40% to 55% being singletons. This clonotype was recorded a few times. Its antigen is unknown. The germline gives CDR1 DFQATT, CDR2 SNEGSKA (reference sequence). The CDR3 runs 13 residues. Trimming left V 3 bases short and J 8 bases short, with 13 bases between. Investigators excluded patients with uncontrolled infection, other autoimmune disease, pregnancy or lactation. Used for diagnoses were clinical symptoms, serum thyroxine and TRAb, thyroid ultrasound and orbital computed tomography.

The chain links TRBV20-1 to TRBJ1-4; D is perhaps TRBD1 (5 bases). What was sequenced was peripheral blood or thyroid tissue (not recorded which). The receptor was derived from an adult man with Graves' disease, either hyperthyroidism or ophthalmopathy (not recorded which). This chain's CDR3 is CSARVGADEKLFF. As DNA, the CDR3 is TGCAGTGCTAGGGTTGGGGCCGACGAAAAACTGTTTTTT.